Each of the 25 T cell receptor beta chains below was sequenced from the same sample in a study of CD4+ T cells in melanoma. Clones were read by immunoSEQ multiplex PCR, and TCRdb kept only the in-frame ones, dropping some. The profile shows roughly 150,000 clones, 80% to 95% of them singletons. Receptor source: a human donor with melanoma.

The V and J genes are TRBV6-5 and TRBJ1-2; TRBD1 is a possible D gene (5 bases). CDR1 and CDR2 (germline): MNHEY, SVGAGI. The ends were cut back, 7 bases at V and 4 bases at J, with 10 bases in the middle. The CDR3 sequence is 12 residues long. Written as DNA, the CDR3 is TGTGCCAGCACCCAGGGATCCTATGGCTACACCTTC. It specifies CASTQGSYGYTF.

The J gene is TRBJ2-1, the V gene TRBV5-1, with D possibly matching TRBD1 (6 bases). V was clipped by 2 bases and J by 2 bases, with 11 bases between them. The CDR3 length is 15 residues. In germline, CDR1 is SGHRS, CDR2 YFSETQ. Here the CDR3 reads CASSLAGDAYNEQFF. CDR3 bases: TGCGCCAGCAGCTTAGCAGGGGATGCCTACAATGAGCAGTTCTTC.

This clone occurred once. V and J are TRBV5-5 and TRBJ1-1; D is ambiguous. The CDR3 totals 15 residues. Trimming left V 0 bases short and J 2 bases short, with 11 bases between. Germline-derived CDR1 and CDR2 are SGHKS and YYEKEE (reference sequence). In DNA, the CDR3 is TGTGCCAGCAGCTTGGCCGTACAGCCCAACACTGAAGCTTTCTTT. It codes for CASSLAVQPNTEAFF. Full variable domain (remainder filled in from reference TRBV5-5 and TRBJ1-1): DAGVTQSPTHLIKTRGQQVTLRCSPISGHKSVSWYQQVLGQGPQFIFQYYEKEERGRGNFPDRFSARQFPNYSSELNVNALLLGDSALYLCASSLAVQPNTEAFFGQGTRLTVV.

The chain couples TRBV9 to TRBJ1-1; no clear D gene. CDR1 and CDR2 from the germline V gene are SGDLS and YYNGEE. Trimming removed 3 bases at V and 3 bases at J, with 9 bases between. CDR3 size: 13 residues. The CDR3 nucleotides read TGTGCCAGCAGCGCTGGCCAGTACACTGAAGCTTTCTTT. This codes for CASSAGQYTEAFF.

The V gene is TRBV15, the J gene TRBJ2-7; 8 bases align to TRBD1. The germline V gene encodes CDR1 LNHNV and CDR2 YYDKDF (reference sequence). The CDR3 consists of 17 residues. J was trimmed by 4 bases and V by 1 base; bases with no gene match: 12. The CDR3 sequence: CATSRGSGQGISYEQYF. CDR3 coding DNA: TGTGCCACCAGCAGAGGGTCCGGACAGGGCATATCTTACGAGCAGTACTTC.

The V and J genes are TRBV5-1 and TRBJ2-7; no clear D gene. V was clipped by 0 bases and J by 4 bases, with 17 bases between them. Germline V gene sequence: CDR1 SGHRS, CDR2 YFSETQ. The CDR3 spans 16 residues. In DNA, the CDR3 is TGCGCCAGCAGCTTGGGACCGCCGGTATTAGATTACGAGCAGTACTTC. Translated: CASSLGPPVLDYEQYF.

The chain employs TRBV2 and TRBJ2-1, with TRBD2 matching over 11 bases. The CDR3 extends over 17 amino acids. Germline trimming cut 4 bases from V and 0 bases from J; bases unmatched to any gene: 5. Germline-derived CDR1 and CDR2 are SNHLY and FYNNEI. DNA of the CDR3: TGTGCCAGCAGTGCTAGCGGGGGGCAAATCTCCTACAATGAGCAGTTCTTC. Translation gives CASSASGGQISYNEQFF.

A single count supports this clone. The gene calls are TRBV11-2 and TRBJ2-7; 8 bases agree with TRBD2. Trimming removed 3 bases from V and 2 bases from J; junction bases left unmatched: 9. The CDR3 sequence is 16 residues long. CDR1 is SGHAT and CDR2 is FQNNGV in the germline V gene. Here the CDR3 DNA reads TGTGCCAGCAGCTTTCCTCAGCGGGGGCCCACCTACGAGCAGTACTTC. Amino acids: CASSFPQRGPTYEQYF. The variable domain in full, with the rest retrieved from reference TRBV11-2 and TRBJ2-7, is EAGVAQSPRYKIIEKRQSVAFWCNPISGHATLYWYQQILGQGPKLLIQFQNNGVVDDSQLPKDRFSAERLKGVDSTLKIQPAKLEDSAVYLCASSFPQRGPTYEQYFGPGTRLTVT.

The chain combines TRBV5-1 with TRBJ2-4, with 12 bases lining up with TRBD1. CDR1 is SGHRS, CDR2 YFSETQ, per germline. V dropped 4 bases and J dropped 7; count of bases not matched to a gene: 15. The CDR3 totals 18 residues. The CDR3 DNA reads as TGCGCCAGCAGCCGAACTAATAAGGGACAGGGGGCTTTTAACATTCAGTACTTC. It encodes CASSRTNKGQGAFNIQYF.

The CDR3 bases are TGTGCCAGCAGCGACGGACTAGCGGGGGCCACCACAGATACGCAGTATTTT. Encoded protein: CASSDGLAGATTDTQYF. V is TRBV7-9 and J is TRBJ2-3, with 13 bases matching TRBD2. CDR1 SEHNR and CDR2 FQNEAQ come from the germline V gene (reference sequence). Trimming at V came to 5 bases and at J to 2 bases, leaving 7 bases not matched to a gene. The CDR3 runs 17 residues.

As DNA, the CDR3 is TGTGCCAGCAGCCCCGTGCGCCTTAGCAATCAGCCCCAGCATTTT. Its protein product is CASSPVRLSNQPQHF. The chain has TRBV7-2 and TRBJ1-5; D is unclear. V lost 5 bases to trimming and J lost 0 bases, with 11 bases between them. This CDR3 has 15 amino acids. The germline CDR1 and CDR2 sequences are SGHTA and FQGNSA. The whole variable domain, filled in from reference TRBV7-2 and TRBJ1-5, reads GAGVSQSPSNKVTEKGKDVELRCDPISGHTALYWYRQSLGQGLEFLIYFQGNSAPDKSGLPSDRFSAERTGGSVSTLTIQRTQQEDSAVYLCASSPVRLSNQPQHFGDGTRLSIL.

This chain links TRBV11-1 with TRBJ2-5; the D call may be TRBD1 or TRBD2 (5 bases each). Germline lookup yields CDR1 SGHAT and CDR2 FQDESV (reference sequence). CDR3 length: 13 residues. Trimming shortened V by 1 base and J by 5 bases, and 8 bases separated the two germline ends. DNA for the CDR3: TGTGCCAGCAGCTTAGAGTGGGGGGAGACCCAGTACTTC. As protein: CASSLEWGETQYF.

V and J are TRBV15 and TRBJ1-4; the D gene is possibly TRBD1 (6 bases). Germline V gene lookup returns CDR1 LNHNV and CDR2 YYDKDF (reference sequence). V gave up 3 bases and J gave up 2 bases, with 16 bases separating them. There are 17 residues in the CDR3. CDR3 in DNA: TGTGCCACCAGCAGTATACAGGGTCAGGGTACTAATGAAAAACTGTTTTTT. Its translation is CATSSIQGQGTNEKLFF.

The chain carries TRBV9 and TRBJ2-2; D gene ambiguous. V lost 4 bases, J lost 4 bases, and 20 bases lay in between. The CDR3 spans 17 residues. From germline, CDR1 is SGDLS and CDR2 YYNGEE. The CDR3 sequence: CASSTVFIGARTGELFF. The CDR3 DNA reads TGTGCCAGCAGCACCGTGTTTATTGGCGCCCGCACCGGGGAGCTGTTTTTT.

The chain combines TRBV5-1 with TRBJ1-1, with 7 bases fitting TRBD1. The CDR3 runs 13 residues. V lost 4 bases, J lost 3 bases, and 3 bases stayed unmatched. The V gene's germline CDR1 is SGHRS and CDR2 YFSETQ. The CDR3 region is CASSQQGDTEAFF. The CDR3 bases are TGCGCCAGCAGCCAGCAGGGGGACACTGAAGCTTTCTTT.

The V gene is TRBV7-9, the J gene TRBJ2-3, with 10 bases identical to TRBD1. V was clipped by 5 bases and J by 3 bases; unmatched bases: 11. Germline V gene lookup returns CDR1 SEHNR and CDR2 FQNEAQ (reference sequence). This CDR3 is 17 amino acids long. CDR3 coding DNA: TGTGCCAGCAGCGCCTCGCGGGGACAGGGGTTGACAGATACGCAGTATTTT. Its translation: CASSASRGQGLTDTQYF.

The genes are TRBV7-9 and TRBJ1-3; TRBD1 agrees at 7 bases. Germline V CDR1 and CDR2: SEHNR, FQNEAQ (reference sequence). The V and J ends lost 4 bases and 1 base, in that order; junction bases with no gene match: 1. This CDR3 has 14 residues. The CDR3 DNA reads as TGTGCCAGCAGCTCACAGGGGTCTGGAAACACCATATATTTT. Translated: CASSSQGSGNTIYF.

The V and J genes are TRBV5-1 and TRBJ2-3, with D perhaps matching TRBD1 (6 bases). Germline V lookup: CDR1 SGHRS, CDR2 YFSETQ. The CDR3 has 19 residues. V was pared by 2 bases and J by 3 bases, with 25 bases between. CDR3 in DNA: TGCGCCAGCAGCTTTTTATTCTCTTTGGGGGCTGGGTTGACAGATACGCAGTATTTT. Its translation: CASSFLFSLGAGLTDTQYF.

The V gene is TRBV20-1, the J gene TRBJ1-2; D is ambiguous. Germline CDR1 is DFQATT and CDR2 is SNEGSKA (reference sequence). V lost 7 bases and J 8 bases, leaving 14 bases between the germline ends. CDR3 length equals 11 residues. CDR3 region: CSVRAGVGYTF. The CDR3 DNA sequence: TGCAGTGTGAGGGCGGGAGTAGGCTACACCTTC.

With respect to this clone: Other DNA sequences in this specimen translate into the identical CDR3. This chain links TRBV9 with TRBJ1-6, with TRBD1 matching 8 bases. V shed 1 base, J shed 7 bases, and the junction held 4 bases outside the gene matches. Germline lookup yields CDR1 SGDLS and CDR2 YYNGEE. CDR3 length: 15 residues. In DNA form, the CDR3 reads TGTGCCAGCAGCGTATCCGACAGGGGAAATTCACCCCTCCACTTT. Its translation is CASSVSDRGNSPLHF.

The rearrangement joins TRBV7-8 to TRBJ1-3, with D tentatively TRBD1 (6 bases). CDR3 length: 18 residues. Germline values: CDR1 SGHVS, CDR2 FQNEAQ. V lost 5 bases and J lost 1, with 21 bases in between. The CDR3 nucleotides read TGTGCCAGCAGCCTGACTTTGACGGGCAGGGGTTCTGGAAACACCATATATTTT. This gives the protein CASSLTLTGRGSGNTIYF.

The chain links TRBV6-5 to TRBJ2-7, with a tentative D call TRBD2 (6 bases). The CDR3 is 14 residues long. The germline V and J ends were trimmed by 6 bases and 6 bases, with 18 bases remaining between them. Germline V gene lookup returns CDR1 MNHEY and CDR2 SVGAGI. Here the CDR3 DNA reads TGTGCCAGCAGAGTCCACGAGGGAGGCGGCGAGCAGTACTTC. This gives the protein CASRVHEGGGEQYF.

The chain recombines TRBV5-1 with TRBJ1-1; D gene uncertain. With 4 bases removed from V and 1 base from J, the gap between germline ends came to 11 bases. The length of the CDR3 is 14 residues. The V gene's germline CDR1 is SGHRS and CDR2 YFSETQ. In DNA form, the CDR3 reads TGCGCCAGCAGCCTAACACCCCGGAACACTGAAGCTTTCTTT. Protein sequence: CASSLTPRNTEAFF.

The genes are TRBV15 and TRBJ1-2; no firm D call. The CDR3 is 15 residues long. Trimming left V 4 bases short and J 8 bases short, with 20 bases between. Germline CDR1 LNHNV, CDR2 YYDKDF (reference sequence). CDR3 sequence reads: CATSNFVDRGVGYTF. The CDR3 DNA reads TGTGCCACCAGCAACTTTGTGGACCGGGGAGTCGGCTACACCTTC.

The rearrangement joins TRBV5-1 to TRBJ2-7, with TRBD2 matching 10 bases. Trimming removed 2 bases from V and 6 bases from J; junction bases left unmatched: 5. The CDR3 contains 14 residues. Germline V gene data show CDR1 as SGHRS and CDR2 as YFSETQ. The CDR3: CASSLNSGGGEQYF. In DNA form, the CDR3 reads TGCGCCAGCAGCTTAAACAGCGGGGGGGGCGAGCAGTACTTC.